This TCR beta chain comes out of a study of shared clonotypes between healthy human individuals. Study-level findings and limits: Large depth notwithstanding, sorted-subset sequencing proved incomplete by rarefaction.

The CDR3 runs to 17 residues. V dropped 0 bases and J dropped 3 bases, with 16 bases sitting between them. Germline loops: CDR1 WNHNN, CDR2 SYGVQD (reference sequence). This table comes from immunoSEQ multiplex PCR, and its TCRdb copy is limited to in-frame clones, with some not included. The table has some 2 million clones, roughly 96% seen once. Only Caucasian adults living in Nashville, Tennessee made up the donor group. CD45RA+ naive and CD45RA-negative memory subsets were separated from CD4+ cells. This clone was seen more than once but under ten times. Its antigen is not identified. Sequencing was done on a sample of naive CD4+ T cells sorted from blood. Described subset: CD45RA+ positively selected. The source of this sequence is a man aged 18 to 29 in good health. The rearrangement uses TRBV10-1 and TRBJ2-3; D might be TRBD1 or TRBD2, each matching 6 bases. In nucleotides, the CDR3 is TGCGCCAGCAGTGAGTCTGGGGGGCGCGTTGGGACAGATACGCAGTATTTT. Translating it yields CASSESGGRVGTDTQYF.